The 31 T cell receptor beta chains presented below share a single source sample, sequenced in a study of T cells after yellow fever vaccination. Each CDR3 protein gets one entry after TCRdb re-called the 5' RACE reads with MiXCR. The sample yields some 250,000 distinct CDR3 sequences, approximately 3.8% seen once. The material sequenced was PBMCs, taken 15 days after the yellow fever booster vaccination. The origin of the receptors is a man younger than 35 who received the YFV17D yellow fever vaccine.

This clonotype has ten or more counts. V usage is TRBV5-5 and J usage is TRBJ2-7; D gene uncertain. The germline CDR1 and CDR2 sequences are SGHKS and YYEKEE (reference sequence). This CDR3 is built from 16 residues. Trimming took off 0 bases at V and 0 bases at J, with 13 bases between the two ends. CDR3 sequence reads: CASSLVGLPSSYEQYV. The CDR3 nucleotides read TGTGCCAGCAGCTTGGTGGGCTTACCAAGCTCCTACGAGCAGTACGTC.

The rearrangement joins TRBV4-3 to TRBJ2-7, with 7 bases lining up with TRBD2. After removal of 3 bases from V and 2 bases from J, the junction contained 7 bases not matched to a gene. This CDR3 region has 15 residues. Germline V CDR1 and CDR2: LGHNA, YSLEER. In DNA form, the CDR3 reads TGCGCCAGCAGCCAGGGGGGGGACGGCACCTACGAGCAGTACTTC. It codes for CASSQGGDGTYEQYF.

This clonotype was counted ten times or more. This sequence joins TRBV12-3 or TRBV12-4 and TRBJ2-1; 10 bases are shared with TRBD2. Trimming took 6 bases from V and 3 from J; bases not matched to a gene: 5. The length of the CDR3 is 15 residues. The CDR3 reads CASSKAGGGYNEQFF. CDR3 bases: TGTGCCAGCAGCAAAGCGGGGGGGGGCTACAATGAGCAGTTCTTC.

The sample holds many counts of this clonotype. The chain has TRBV20-1 and TRBJ2-7; D is perhaps TRBD1 (6 bases). Germline loops: CDR1 DFQATT, CDR2 SNEGSKA (reference sequence). Trimming shortened V by 5 bases and J by 5 bases, and 16 bases separated the two germline ends. The CDR3 has 13 amino acids. CDR3 residues: CSAPPPRGHEQYF. The DNA of the CDR3 is TGCAGTGCTCCGCCCCCCAGGGGACACGAGCAGTACTTC.

At least ten counts were recorded for this clonotype. The chain joins TRBV6-5 to TRBJ2-1; D is possibly TRBD1 (5 bases). V was trimmed by 7 bases and J by 5 bases, leaving 15 bases between them. CDR3 size: 14 residues. CDR1 MNHEY and CDR2 SVGAGI come from the germline V gene. The CDR3 DNA follows: TGTGCCAGCATAGGGGTTGGGGCCAACAATGAGCAGTTCTTC. Translated, it gives CASIGVGANNEQFF.

Many counts were recorded for this clonotype. V is TRBV30 and J is TRBJ2-4; possibly TRBD2 for D (7 bases). Germline CDR1 reads GTSNPN; CDR2 reads SVGIG (reference sequence). The CDR3 totals 14 residues. V dropped 5 bases and J dropped 8 bases, with 19 bases sitting between them. CDR3 protein: CAWWAGRGLHIQYF. CDR3 DNA: TGTGCCTGGTGGGCAGGGAGGGGGTTACACATTCAGTACTTC. The variable domain in full, completed from reference TRBV30 and TRBJ2-4, reads SQTIHQWPATLVQPVGSPLSLECTVEGTSNPNLYWYRQAAGRGLQLLFYSVGIGQISSEVPQNLSASRPQDRQFILSSKKLLLSDSGFYLCAWWAGRGLHIQYFGAGTRLSVL.

This clonotype was counted between two and nine times. V usage is TRBV21-1 and J usage is TRBJ1-3; TRBD1, as called in the table, went unchecked against the DNA. TRBV21-1 is recorded as a pseudogene. The CDR3 spans 16 residues. CDR3 amino acids: CASSWDRISSGNTIYF. DNA for the CDR3: TGTGCCAGCAGCTGGGACCGGATAAGCTCTGGAAACACCATATATTTT.

In its sample, this clonotype was seen many times. V is TRBV7-2 and J is TRBJ2-1; TRBD2 aligns across 13 bases. V lost 5 bases, J lost 6 bases, and 4 bases stayed unmatched. Germline V CDR1 and CDR2: SGHTA, FQGNSA. The CDR3 loop spans 15 amino acids. CDR3 DNA sequence: TGTGCCAGCAGCGCCGGACTAGCGGGAGTCAATGAGCAGTTCTTC. It is translated as CASSAGLAGVNEQFF.

Remarks on this clonotype: A much more abundant neighbour one base away suggests this may be a read error. The J gene is TRBJ2-5, the V gene TRBV7-2; 11 bases map to TRBD1. Germline V gene data show CDR1 as SGHTA and CDR2 as FQGNSA. The CDR3 runs to 16 residues. CDR3 residues: CASSLGGQGGQESQYF. The DNA for the CDR3 is TGTGCCAGCAGCTTAGGGGGACAGGGGGGGCAAGAGTCCCAGTACTTC.

This clonotype has a count of ten or more. The chain joins TRBV18 to TRBJ2-3, with TRBD2 as a possible D gene (5 bases). The CDR3 totals 12 residues. Trimming took 0 bases from V and 9 from J, leaving 7 bases between them. Germline CDR1 KGHSH, CDR2 LQKENI. The CDR3 sequence: CASSPPGATQYF. The DNA of the CDR3 is TGTGCCAGCTCACCACCGGGAGCGACGCAGTATTTT.

In its sample, this clonotype was seen many times. The gene calls are TRBV7-9 and TRBJ2-1; D is unresolved. V was shortened by 1 base and J by 0 bases, with 10 bases between the two germline ends. Germline CDR1 is SEHNR and CDR2 is FQNEAQ (reference sequence). This CDR3 comprises 16 residues. The CDR3 DNA sequence: TGTGCCAGCAGCTTAGAGCTAGTCAGCTCCTACAATGAGCAGTTCTTC. Protein sequence: CASSLELVSSYNEQFF.

This clonotype has ten or more counts. The chain couples TRBV5-4 to TRBJ2-5; 12 nucleotides agree with TRBD2. CDR1 SGHNT and CDR2 YYREEE come from the germline V gene (reference sequence). The ends lost 4 bases at V and 2 bases at J; junction bases unmatched: 6. The CDR3 is 16 residues long. CDR3 residues: CASSPSGGEFQETQYF. For the CDR3, the DNA is TGTGCCAGCAGCCCTAGCGGGGGGGAATTTCAAGAGACCCAGTACTTC.

This clonotype has ten or more counts. This chain connects TRBV24-1 to TRBJ2-3; D unclear. The V and J ends lost 2 bases and 6 bases respectively, with 8 bases between them. The CDR3 loop spans 13 amino acids. In germline, CDR1 is KGHDR, CDR2 SFDVKD. As DNA, the CDR3 is TGTGCCACCAGTGATTCACCCCTCGATACGCAGTATTTT. The encoded protein is CATSDSPLDTQYF.

This clonotype was picked up many times. V is TRBV7-9 and J is TRBJ2-3; D may be TRBD1 or TRBD2 (5 bases each). The V and J ends lost 2 bases and 1 base respectively, with 7 bases between them. The CDR3 loop spans 14 amino acids. From germline, CDR1 is SEHNR and CDR2 FQNEAQ (reference sequence). The CDR3 DNA is TGTGCCAGCAGCTTAATGGGGGGCACAGATACGCAGTATTTT. Residues: CASSLMGGTDTQYF.

There are many counts of this clonotype. The gene calls are TRBV10-3 and TRBJ2-3; possible D gene TRBD2, 5 bases. The V end lost 4 bases, the J end lost 6 bases, and 14 bases lay between the germline ends. The germline CDR1 and CDR2 sequences are ENHRY and SYGVKD. The CDR3 sequence is 14 residues long. CDR3 nucleotide sequence: TGTGCCATCAGTGGGGGTGCGGGCCGGGATACGCAGTATTTT. Its protein product is CAISGGAGRDTQYF.

In its sample, this clonotype was seen a few times. V is TRBV14 and J is TRBJ2-1, with 7 bases aligning to TRBD1. The junction had 3 bases not matched to a gene; V was cut back by 0 bases and J by 10 bases. The CDR3 has 13 residues. The germline V gene encodes CDR1 SGHDN and CDR2 FVKESK. The CDR3 nucleotides are TGTGCCAGCAGCCAAGATGGGGACAGAGAGCAGTTCTTC. Its protein product is CASSQDGDREQFF.

This clonotype was counted at least ten times. This chain joins TRBV5-1 and TRBJ2-3; 11 bases are shared with TRBD2. Per germline, CDR1 SGHRS and CDR2 YFSETQ. V trimming: 4 bases; J trimming: 0 bases; junction bases outside the gene matches: 4. The CDR3 extends over 16 amino acids. CDR3 bases: TGCGCCAGCAGCATGACTAGCGGGGTCAGCACAGATACGCAGTATTTT. It encodes CASSMTSGVSTDTQYF.

This clonotype appeared many times. The chain is built from TRBV7-9 and TRBJ1-1, with a weak D call TRBD1 (5 bases). Germline V gene data show CDR1 as SEHNR and CDR2 as FQNEAQ (reference sequence). The length of the CDR3 is 15 residues. The V and J ends lost 3 bases and 0 bases respectively, with 11 bases between them. This CDR3 is CASSLGELMNTEAFF. CDR3 nucleotides: TGTGCCAGCAGCTTGGGGGAGCTTATGAACACTGAAGCTTTCTTT. Variable domain in full (rest from reference TRBV7-9 and TRBJ1-1): DTGVSQNPRHKITKRGQNVTFRCDPISEHNRLYWYRQTLGQGPEFLTYFQNEAQLEKSRLLSDRFSAERPKGSFSTLEIQRTEQGDSAMYLCASSLGELMNTEAFFGQGTRLTVV.

The chain couples TRBV4-1 to TRBJ2-2, with D maybe TRBD1 (6 bases). Germline CDR1 reads MGHRA; CDR2 reads YSYEKL. The CDR3 runs 14 residues. V lost 4 bases, J lost 7 bases, and 13 bases lay in between. The CDR3 DNA reads as TGCGCCAGCAGCCGGGGGCTTACCGGCGGGGAGCTGTTTTTT. It translates to CASSRGLTGGELFF.

This clonotype was detected ten times or more. The chain links TRBV20-1 to TRBJ2-1; D is uncertain. V shed 7 bases and J shed 0 bases, with 13 bases lying between them. This CDR3 has 14 residues. Germline values: CDR1 DFQATT, CDR2 SNEGSKA (reference sequence). The CDR3 sequence is CSDRRTHSYNEQFF. The DNA of the CDR3 is TGCAGTGACCGTAGGACGCACTCCTACAATGAGCAGTTCTTC.

The V gene is TRBV15, the J gene TRBJ1-1, with a possible D match to TRBD1 (5 bases). This CDR3 spans 13 amino acids. Trimming pared 5 bases from V and 1 base from J, leaving 8 bases between. The germline CDR1 and CDR2 sequences are LNHNV and YYDKDF (reference sequence). CDR3 in DNA: TGTGCCACCAGCCTGGACACGAACACTGAAGCTTTCTTT. It codes for CATSLDTNTEAFF. The variable domain in full, with the rest retrieved from reference TRBV15 and TRBJ1-1, is DAMVIQNPRYQVTQFGKPVTLSCSQTLNHNVMYWYQQKSSQAPKLLFHYYDKDFNNEADTPDNFQSRRPNTSFCFLDIRSPGLGDTAMYLCATSLDTNTEAFFGQGTRLTVV.

This clonotype was seen repeatedly, ten times or more. The gene calls are TRBV4-3 and TRBJ1-4; the D gene is possibly TRBD1 (5 bases). V gave up 4 bases and J gave up 2 bases, with 17 bases separating them. Germline loops: CDR1 LGHNA, CDR2 YSLEER. The CDR3 length is 17 residues. CDR3 DNA: TGCGCCAGCAGCCGAAGAACGTCGAGGGGTACTAATGAAAAACTGTTTTTT. Translated: CASSRRTSRGTNEKLFF.

This clonotype was recorded at least ten times. The V and J genes are TRBV11-2 and TRBJ2-7; TRBD2 aligns across 13 bases. Germline assignment: CDR1 SGHAT and CDR2 FQNNGV. The CDR3 contains 19 residues. Trimming at V came to 0 bases and at J to 2 bases, leaving 10 bases not matched to a gene. Here the CDR3 DNA reads TGTGCCAGCAGCTTAGAGGGGACTAGCGGGGTGAACCTAGCCTACGAGCAGTACGTC. It yields the protein CASSLEGTSGVNLAYEQYV.

This chain uses TRBV12-3 or TRBV12-4 with TRBJ2-2, with a tentative D call TRBD1 (5 bases). V lost 3 bases and J 1 base, leaving 9 bases between the germline ends. This CDR3 comprises 15 residues. CDR3 sequence reads: CASSFVTGNTGELFF. CDR3 sequence (DNA): TGTGCCAGCAGTTTCGTCACAGGGAACACCGGGGAGCTGTTTTTT.

The table lists this clonotype with many counts. The chain employs TRBV3-1 and TRBJ2-7; 7 nucleotides agree with TRBD2. The CDR3 sequence is 15 residues long. V was clipped by 1 base and J by 2 bases; unmatched bases: 5. Germline V CDR1 and CDR2: LGHDT, YNNKEL (reference sequence). The CDR3 DNA reads as TGTGCCAGCAGCCAAGGCGGGGGTGGGGCCTACGAGCAGTACTTC. Amino acid sequence: CASSQGGGGAYEQYF.

In its sample, this clonotype was seen many times. The chain joins TRBV12-3 or TRBV12-4 to TRBJ1-4; 7 nucleotides align to TRBD1. V dropped 3 bases and J dropped 5; count of bases not matched to a gene: 15. The length of the CDR3 is 18 residues. Here the CDR3 reads CASSFTGQGVGRNEKLFF. CDR3 DNA sequence: TGTGCCAGCAGTTTTACCGGCCAGGGGGTCGGGCGAAATGAAAAACTGTTTTTT.

In its sample, this clonotype was seen many times. The chain joins TRBV3-1 to TRBJ2-1; no definite D call. CDR3 length: 13 residues. V was shortened by 1 base and J by 7 bases, with 8 bases between the two germline ends. Germline V gene lookup returns CDR1 LGHDT and CDR2 YNNKEL (reference sequence). CDR3 coding DNA: TGTGCCAGCAGCCAAGTGACGACTAATGAGCAGTTCTTC. Translation: CASSQVTTNEQFF.

The V call is TRBV4-1, the J call TRBJ1-1, with 7 positions matching TRBD1. With 3 bases clipped from V and 4 bases from J, the junction kept 14 bases outside the gene matches. The CDR3 totals 17 residues. Germline lookup yields CDR1 MGHRA and CDR2 YSYEKL. CDR3 loop: CASSHEREGAWSTEAFF. CDR3 bases: TGCGCCAGCAGCCATGAAAGGGAGGGGGCTTGGAGCACTGAAGCTTTCTTT.

This clonotype was seen ten or more times. This sequence joins TRBV20-1 and TRBJ1-2; TRBD1 aligns across 7 bases. The CDR3 length is 12 residues. CDR1 is DFQATT and CDR2 is SNEGSKA in the germline V gene (reference sequence). The V segment lost 6 bases and the J segment 8 bases; nucleotides outside the gene matches: 9. The CDR3 sequence is CSARGQRFGYTF. The DNA for the CDR3 is TGCAGTGCCAGGGGACAGCGCTTCGGCTACACCTTC.

This clonotype was counted many times. This chain links TRBV18 with TRBJ1-4; the D is unclear. Germline CDR1 and CDR2: KGHSH and LQKENI. The CDR3 is 13 residues long. Trimming removed 5 bases from V and 8 bases from J, with 12 bases in between. The CDR3 here is CASSLDLEEKLFF. As DNA, the CDR3 is TGTGCCAGCTCATTGGACCTCGAGGAAAAACTGTTTTTT. The full variable domain, in which reference TRBV18 and TRBJ1-4 provide the parts outside the CDR3, is NAGVMQNPRHLVRRRGQEARLRCSPMKGHSHVYWYRQLPEEGLKFMVYLQKENIIDESGMPKERFSAEFPKEGPSILRIQQVVRGDSAAYFCASSLDLEEKLFFGSGTQLSVL.

This clonotype was seen ten or more times. The chain uses TRBV29-1 and TRBJ1-2; 8 bases match TRBD1. J was trimmed by 6 bases and V by 6 bases; bases with no gene match: 12. This CDR3 is built from 14 residues. Per germline, CDR1 SQVTM and CDR2 ANQGSEA. The CDR3 DNA reads as TGCAGCGTGATGGGGCACCAGGGGGCTGATGGCTACACCTTC. It specifies CSVMGHQGADGYTF.